The rows below give T cell receptor beta chains drawn from one sample of a study of CD8+ T cells in alopecia areata. TCRdb keeps only in-frame clones here, not all; method: immunoSEQ multiplex PCR. Among roughly 100,000 clones listed, more than 55% were seen once. The sample here was CD8+ T cells sorted from blood, taken at week 4, from a patient treated with tofacitinib. The receptors were gathered from a human donor with alopecia areata. Both conserved end residues are part of each CDR3. Fields, in order: J gene, V gene, CDR3 length, clone size, D gene, CDR3 DNA, CDR3 protein. D genes are given only for firm matches. The size entry is marked missing in some rows and otherwise reads once, few, many or a size class.

>TRBJ2-3|TRBV6-1|17|-|TRBD1
TGTGCCAGCAGTGCGAGGGCAGGGGGCGCGTCGACAGATACGCAGTATTTT
CASSARAGGASTDTQYF
>TRBJ1-1|TRBV13|16|-|TRBD1
TGTGCCAGCAGCTTAGTACTCTTAGGGGGCGGCACTGAAGCTTTCTTT
CASSLVLLGGGTEAFF
>TRBJ1-1|TRBV27|18|-|TRBD1
TGTGCCAGCAGTTTCTCCGGGACAGGGGGACACATGAACACTGAAGCTTTCTTT
CASSFSGTGGHMNTEAFF
>TRBJ2-7|TRBV2|11|-|-
TGTGCCAGCAGCGCCCCGTACGAGCAGTACTTC
CASSAPYEQYF
>TRBJ2-7|TRBV21-1|14|few|-
TGTGCCAGCAGCAGTCGACAGGGGTGGCGCGAGCAGTACTTC
CASSSRQGWREQYF
>TRBJ1-2|TRBV29-1|14|-|-
TGCAGCGTTGAAGCCCCCCAGGGCAACTATGGCTACACCTTC
CSVEAPQGNYGYTF
>TRBJ2-7|TRBV7-9|14|few|-
TGTGCCAGCAGCTTGGTGGGAGCCCAAGACGAGCAGTACTTC
CASSLVGAQDEQYF
>TRBJ2-2|TRBV5-1|15|-|-
TGCGCCAGCAGCTCTGGTGAGGGTCCGACCGGGGAGCTGTTTTTT
CASSSGEGPTGELFF
>TRBJ2-5|TRBV6-5|13|-|-
TGTGCCAGCAGGCCGGACCCGGCAGAGACCCAGTACTTC
CASRPDPAETQYF
>TRBJ1-1|TRBV30|15|-|TRBD1
TGTGCCTGGAGTGTCGGGACAGGGAGCGACACTGAAGCTTTCTTT
CAWSVGTGSDTEAFF
>TRBJ2-4|TRBV6-1|16|-|TRBD1
TGTGCCAGCAGTGAAGCGCAGCCGGGACAGGCCTTGTTAGGGTACTTC
CASSEAQPGQALLGYF
>TRBJ2-5|TRBV4-1|13|few|TRBD1
TGCGCCAGCAGACGACAGGGACAAGAGACCCAGTACTTC
CASRRQGQETQYF
>TRBJ1-1|TRBV29-1|12|-|-
TGCAGCGTTGCAGGGCTGAACACTGAAGCTTTCTTT
CSVAGLNTEAFF
>TRBJ2-1|TRBV4-3|17|-|TRBD2
TGCGCCAGCAGCCAAGAGGAGGCGGGGGAGCCTAGAAATGAGCAGTTCTTC
CASSQEEAGEPRNEQFF
>TRBJ1-2|TRBV9|15|-|-
TGTGCCAGCAGCGTAACCCTCCAGTCTAGGGGTGGCTACACCTTC
CASSVTLQSRGGYTF
>TRBJ2-1|TRBV27|16|-|-
TGTGCCAGCAGTTTGTGGGACTCACGGTCCGTGGATGAGCAGTTCTTC
CASSLWDSRSVDEQFF
>TRBJ2-1|TRBV5-8|13|-|TRBD1
TGTGCCAGCAGCCCGGGACAGGGTACTGAGCAGTTCTTC
CASSPGQGTEQFF
>TRBJ2-5|TRBV2|15|-|TRBD2
TGTGCCAGCAGTCACGGACTAGCGGGGATGGAGACCCAGTACTTC
CASSHGLAGMETQYF
>TRBJ2-5|TRBV29-1|11|-|-
TGCAGCGTTGTGGAGGAAGAGACCCAGTACTTC
CSVVEEETQYF
>TRBJ1-1|TRBV5-1|13|-|-
TGCGCCAGCAGCCCAAAAAAGAACACTGAAGCTTTCTTT
CASSPKKNTEAFF
>TRBJ1-1|TRBV7-9|11|-|-
TGTGCCAGCAGCTTGGGCACTGAAGCTTTCTTT
CASSLGTEAFF
>TRBJ1-4|TRBV30|12|-|-
TGTGCCTGGAGTGTACTGGGAGGAGAACTGTTTTTT
CAWSVLGGELFF
>TRBJ2-5|TRBV5-1|11|-|-
TGCGCCAGCAGCATGCAAGAGACCCAGTACTTC
CASSMQETQYF